The following is a T cell receptor (beta chain) sequence with its context. Data came from immunoSEQ multiplex PCR; TCRdb stores just in-frame clones and leaves some out. The data show about 44,000 clones, with about 89% seen just once and 9.5% to 13% held by the top ten. The source of the sample is a study of control samples from healthy donors and cancer patients. This CDR3 comprises 13 residues. Germline V gene sequence: CDR1 PRHDT, CDR2 FYEKMQ (reference sequence). The V gene lost 5 bases and the J gene lost 4 bases, with 11 bases spanning the gap. This clonotype was obtained from a woman in her sixties or seventies with lung cancer. Sequences were obtained from PBMCs. The J gene is TRBJ1-1, the V gene TRBV13; D gene ambiguous. The CDR3 DNA is TGTGCCAGCAGCATAAGAGGGAGCACTGAAGCTTTCTTT. Amino acid sequence: CASSIRGSTEAFF.